This passage covers 4 T cell receptor beta chains from one sample sequenced in a study of T cells after yellow fever vaccination. TCRdb reprocessed the 5' RACE reads via MiXCR and lists one record per CDR3 protein. Of 500,000 to 650,000 distinct CDR3 sequences listed, about a sixth are singletons. The material was PBMCs, obtained around 5 days after the first yellow fever vaccination. The receptors were sampled from a man younger than 35 who received the YFV17D yellow fever vaccine.

This clonotype showed up just a few times. This sequence joins TRBV4-1 and TRBJ1-2, with a possible D match to TRBD1 (6 bases). CDR3 size: 13 residues. The V and J ends lost 5 bases and 3 bases respectively, with 10 bases between them. From germline, CDR1 is MGHRA and CDR2 YSYEKL. This CDR3 reads CASSKSGDYGYTF. CDR3 bases: TGCGCCAGCAGCAAGTCAGGGGACTATGGCTACACCTTC.

This clonotype came up a few times. The chain uses TRBV12-3 or TRBV12-4 and TRBJ2-7; weak D call: TRBD1 (6 bases). This CDR3 is built from 15 residues. V lost 4 bases, J lost 2 bases, and 15 bases lay in between. The CDR3 loop is CASSSRSEGAYEQYF. In nucleotides, the CDR3 is TGTGCCAGCAGTTCTCGGTCCGAGGGGGCCTACGAGCAGTACTTC.

The V and J genes are TRBV5-1 and TRBJ2-7, with 7 bases identical to TRBD2. The V and J ends lost 1 base and 2 bases, in that order; junction bases with no gene match: 6. The CDR3 is 15 residues long. CDR1 is SGHRS, CDR2 YFSETQ, per germline. The DNA for the CDR3 is TGCGCCAGCAGCTTGCGGGGGGACGGTACCTACGAGCAGTACTTC. Amino acids: CASSLRGDGTYEQYF.

This sequence joins TRBV11-1 and TRBJ1-2; the match to TRBD1 covers 8 bases. Germline trimming cut 4 bases from V and 3 bases from J; bases unmatched to any gene: 19. Germline-derived CDR1 and CDR2 are SGHAT and FQDESV (reference sequence). The length of the CDR3 is 19 residues. The CDR3 loop reads CASSYRPGQASPEDYGYTF. Here the CDR3 DNA reads TGTGCCAGCAGCTACCGACCGGGACAGGCATCCCCGGAGGACTATGGCTACACCTTC.